One and the same sample provided the 3 T cell receptor beta chains below, sequenced in a study of siplizumab effects on memory and regulatory T cells. Profiled with immunoSEQ multiplex PCR; TCRdb holds only in-frame clones, not every one. The table shows about 91,000 clones, with approximately 96% occurring only once. Sequenced input: naive CD4+ T cells sorted from blood. The source of these receptors is a human donor in good health.

The chain has TRBV15 and TRBJ2-5; D is possibly TRBD1 (5 bases). The V gene's germline CDR1 is LNHNV and CDR2 YYDKDF (reference sequence). V lost 8 bases and J 4 bases, leaving 8 bases between the germline ends. The CDR3 contains 11 residues. The CDR3 sequence is CATLRGETQYF. CDR3 nucleotides: TGTGCCACCCTTAGGGGAGAGACCCAGTACTTC. The full variable domain, completed using reference TRBV15 and TRBJ2-5, is DAMVIQNPRYQVTQFGKPVTLSCSQTLNHNVMYWYQQKSSQAPKLLFHYYDKDFNNEADTPDNFQSRRPNTSFCFLDIRSPGLGDTAMYLCATLRGETQYFGPGTRLLVL.

J is TRBJ1-1 and V is TRBV27; no firm D call. The CDR3 consists of 14 residues. Germline CDR1 reads MNHEY; CDR2 reads SMNVEV (reference sequence). V lost 1 base, J lost 1 base, and 7 bases lay in between. CDR3 residues: CASSLYGENTEAFF. CDR3 coding DNA: TGTGCCAGCAGTTTATACGGGGAGAACACTGAAGCTTTCTTT.

The CDR3 reads CASSYGKAEAFF. The CDR3 DNA sequence: TGTGCCAGCAGTTACGGGAAGGCTGAAGCTTTCTTT. The chain links TRBV6-6 to TRBJ1-1, with unresolved D. The CDR3 length is 12 residues. The germline V gene has CDR1 MNHNY and CDR2 SVGAGI (reference sequence). The germline V and J ends were trimmed by 2 bases and 6 bases, with 7 bases remaining between them.